One and the same sample provided the 28 T cell receptor beta chains below, sequenced in a study of human T cells and chemical hapten exposure. As for time point: healthy volunteer bleed at 6 weeks. The study extracted total RNA from unfractionated whole blood. TCRdb re-called the RACE reads with MiXCR, one entry per CDR3 protein. The top ten hold less than 2% of the sample, which has 70,000 to 85,000 distinct CDR3 sequences, about 8.6% seen once. The sequencing input was whole blood. These receptors came from a male donor in good health. Some clones in this sample may be carry-over from other donors' samples.

The sample holds a few counts of this clonotype. The chain combines TRBV12-3 or TRBV12-4 with TRBJ2-1; D is perhaps TRBD2 (5 bases). The CDR3 loop spans 16 amino acids. V lost 1 base to trimming and J lost 0 bases, with 10 bases between them. The CDR3 loop reads CASSLVGGSSYNEQFF. The DNA for the CDR3 is TGTGCCAGCAGTTTAGTTGGCGGGTCCTCCTACAATGAGCAGTTCTTC.

The table lists this clonotype with many counts. The rearrangement uses TRBV5-1 and TRBJ2-6; TRBD1 aligns across 11 bases. The trim removed 4 bases at V and 0 bases at J, leaving 3 bases unmatched. CDR1 and CDR2 (germline): SGHRS, YFSETQ. The CDR3 consists of 17 residues. The CDR3 DNA reads TGCGCCAGCAGCGTCGGGACAGGGGGCTCTGGGGCCAACGTCCTGACTTTC. Protein sequence: CASSVGTGGSGANVLTF.

This clonotype came up many times. The chain employs TRBV20-1 and TRBJ1-5, with 8 bases aligning to TRBD1. Per the germline V gene, CDR1 is DFQATT and CDR2 is SNEGSKA (reference sequence). CDR3 length: 16 residues. Trimming took 0 bases from V and 7 from J; bases not matched to a gene: 11. CDR3 coding DNA: TGCAGTGCTAGAGATGACAGGGGACTAGGCAGCCAGCCCCAGCATTTT. This translates into CSARDDRGLGSQPQHF.

This chain joins TRBV6-5 and TRBJ1-2; D unclear. CDR1 and CDR2 (germline): MNHEY, SVGAGI. The CDR3 covers 12 residues. V shed 6 bases and J shed 3 bases, with 8 bases lying between them. For the CDR3, the DNA is TGTGCCAGCAGGACCACAGACTATGGCTACACCTTC. This encodes CASRTTDYGYTF.

This clonotype was counted at least ten times. This chain uses TRBV2 with TRBJ2-6; D is uncertain. Between the trimmed V and J ends, which lost 4 bases and 2 bases, there was a span of 0 bases. CDR3 length: 12 amino acids. The V gene's germline CDR1 is SNHLY and CDR2 FYNNEI. The CDR3 DNA sequence: TGTGCCAGCAGTGCTGGGGCCAACGTCCTGACTTTC. It is translated as CASSAGANVLTF.

The rearrangement uses TRBV11-2 and TRBJ2-1, with D possibly TRBD1 on 5 matching bases. The V and J ends lost 5 bases and 3 bases respectively, with 17 bases between them. Germline V gene lookup returns CDR1 SGHAT and CDR2 FQNNGV. The CDR3 spans 16 residues. The CDR3 region is CASSPRDRASYNEQFF. CDR3 nucleotide sequence: TGTGCCAGCAGCCCCCGCGACAGAGCCAGCTACAATGAGCAGTTCTTC.

This clonotype has a count of ten or more. CDR3 sequence: CASSPGLAGATYEQYF. The CDR3 DNA reads as TGCGCCAGCAGCCCGGGACTAGCGGGAGCTACCTACGAGCAGTACTTC. The rearrangement joins TRBV5-1 to TRBJ2-7; 14 nucleotides match TRBD2. The ends lost 4 bases at V and 2 bases at J; junction bases unmatched: 5. CDR1 and CDR2 (germline): SGHRS, YFSETQ. This CDR3 spans 16 amino acids. Full variable domain (outside the CDR3, taken from reference TRBV5-1 and TRBJ2-7): KAGVTQTPRYLIKTRGQQVTLSCSPISGHRSVSWYQQTPGQGLQFLFEYFSETQRNKGNFPGRFSGRQFSNSRSEMNVSTLELGDSALYLCASSPGLAGATYEQYFGPGTRLTVT.

The gene calls are TRBV12-3 or TRBV12-4 and TRBJ1-5, with TRBD1 as a possible D gene (5 bases). The CDR3 totals 15 residues. Trimming cost V 5 bases and J 1 base, with 12 bases left between them. For the CDR3, the DNA is TGTGCCAGCAGTAGGGGAGACCCCAGCAATCAGCCCCAGCATTTT. It codes for CASSRGDPSNQPQHF.

V is TRBV7-9 and J is TRBJ1-5, with D hard to call. Germline V lookup: CDR1 SEHNR, CDR2 FQNEAQ (reference sequence). The V end was cut by 0 bases, the J end by 3 bases, with 6 bases between. The CDR3 extends over 14 amino acids. The CDR3 region has the DNA TGTGCCAGCAGCTTAGCGGGAGACAATCAGCCCCAGCATTTT. Its translation: CASSLAGDNQPQHF.

The chain combines TRBV10-3 with TRBJ1-1, with D possibly matching TRBD1 (6 bases). Germline V gives CDR1 ENHRY, CDR2 SYGVKD. This CDR3 has 15 amino acids. Trimming shortened V by 3 bases and J by 2 bases, and 13 bases separated the two germline ends. In DNA, the CDR3 is TGTGCCATCAGTGACCCACAGGGTCGCAACACTGAAGCTTTCTTT. Translating gives CAISDPQGRNTEAFF.

This clonotype has only a few counts. This chain connects TRBV12-3 or TRBV12-4 to TRBJ1-1; possibly TRBD1 for D (6 bases). The V and J ends lost 4 bases and 4 bases respectively, with 13 bases between them. The CDR3 is 14 amino acids. The CDR3 coding sequence is TGTGCCAGCAGTTATACAGGGCGCGGCACTGAAGCTTTCTTT. It encodes CASSYTGRGTEAFF.

This clonotype was detected many times. The chain has TRBV9 and TRBJ2-2; D is tentatively TRBD1 or TRBD2 (5 bases each). CDR1 and CDR2 from the germline V gene are SGDLS and YYNGEE. The CDR3 sequence is 15 residues long. Trimming stripped 3 bases from V and 13 bases from J, with 22 bases between. CDR3 nucleotide sequence: TGTGCCAGCAGCGGAGGCAACCCGGGGCCGGGTGTGCTGTTTTTT. Residues: CASSGGNPGPGVLFF. The variable domain in full, completed from reference TRBV9 and TRBJ2-2, reads DSGVTQTPKHLITATGQRVTLRCSPRSGDLSVYWYQQSLDQGLQFLIQYYNGEERAKGNILERFSAQQFPDLHSELNLSSLELGDSALYFCASSGGNPGPGVLFFGEGSRLTVL.

This clonotype was observed a handful of times. This chain joins TRBV18 and TRBJ1-6, with TRBD1 as a possible D gene (5 bases). The CDR3 length is 15 residues. V shed 3 bases and J shed 10 bases, with 16 bases lying between them. Germline CDR1 is KGHSH and CDR2 is LQKENI. Written as DNA, the CDR3 is TGTGCCAGCTCACCCTCGCGGGGAGACAGCTCACCCCTCCACTTT. Amino acid sequence: CASSPSRGDSSPLHF.

V and J are TRBV18 and TRBJ2-3; D unclear. CDR3 length equals 13 residues. V shed 5 bases and J shed 0 bases, with 6 bases lying between them. Germline CDR1 reads KGHSH; CDR2 reads LQKENI. CDR3 in DNA: TGTGCCAGCTCAGCCGACAGCACAGATACGCAGTATTTT. It encodes CASSADSTDTQYF.

This clonotype was counted only a few times. The CDR3 region has the DNA TGTGCCAGCAGCCGCGGTGGGCCGTTGCTTGATAGCAATCAGCCCCAGCATTTT. Translated: CASSRGGPLLDSNQPQHF. The gene calls are TRBV5-6 and TRBJ1-5; D gene unclear. Germline CDR1 reads SGHDT; CDR2 reads YYEEEE. The CDR3 runs 18 residues. The ends were cut back, 4 bases at V and 0 bases at J, with 20 bases in the middle. Combining the CDR3 with reference TRBV5-6 and TRBJ1-5 gives the whole variable domain DAGVTQSPTHLIKTRGQQVTLRCSPKSGHDTVSWYQQALGQGPQFIFQYYEEEERQRGNFPDRFSGHQFPNYSSELNVNALLLGDSALYLCASSRGGPLLDSNQPQHFGDGTRLSIL.

A few counts support this clonotype. V usage is TRBV27 and J usage is TRBJ2-3; 10 bases align to TRBD2. The V and J ends lost 6 bases and 5 bases, in that order; junction bases with no gene match: 5. The CDR3 has 14 residues. Looked up from germline, CDR1 is MNHEY and CDR2 is SMNVEV (reference sequence). Here the CDR3 reads CASRAGGPLDTQYF. The CDR3 DNA reads TGTGCCAGCAGAGCGGGAGGGCCGTTAGATACGCAGTATTTT.

This clonotype showed up many times. The chain links TRBV24-1 to TRBJ2-3; 7 bases match TRBD2. V lost 5 bases to trimming and J lost 0 bases; unmatched junction nucleotides: 4. From germline, CDR1 is KGHDR and CDR2 SFDVKD. This CDR3 has 15 residues. The DNA of the CDR3 is TGTGCCACCAGTGCCGGGGAGGGGAGCACAGATACGCAGTATTTT. It is translated as CATSAGEGSTDTQYF.

At least ten counts were recorded for this clonotype. The CDR3 region is CSARAHTGETNQPQHF. The CDR3 coding sequence is TGCAGTGCTAGAGCCCATACAGGGGAAACGAATCAGCCCCAGCATTTT. The chain combines TRBV20-1 with TRBJ1-5; 7 nucleotides align to TRBD1. V trimming: 1 base; J trimming: 4 bases; junction bases outside the gene matches: 10. CDR1 is DFQATT, CDR2 SNEGSKA, per germline (reference sequence). The CDR3 consists of 16 residues.

This clonotype appeared a few times. The chain recombines TRBV5-1 with TRBJ2-5, with D hard to call. Trimming stripped 4 bases from V and 2 bases from J, with 6 bases between. The germline CDR1 and CDR2 sequences are SGHRS and YFSETQ. The length of the CDR3 is 12 residues. Here the CDR3 reads CASSTAQETQYF. DNA for the CDR3: TGCGCCAGCAGCACCGCTCAAGAGACCCAGTACTTC.

Many counts were recorded for this clonotype. The V call is TRBV7-8, the J call TRBJ2-7, with a weak D call TRBD1 (6 bases). Germline V gene lookup returns CDR1 SGHVS and CDR2 FQNEAQ. The CDR3 has 15 amino acids. V gave up 2 bases and J gave up 3 bases, with 14 bases separating them. Here the CDR3 DNA reads TGTGCCAGCAGCTTAAGTCGACAGGAATTCTACGAGCAGTACTTC. This codes for CASSLSRQEFYEQYF.

The V gene is TRBV12-3 or TRBV12-4, the J gene TRBJ2-7; 14 bases are shared with TRBD2. This CDR3 region has 15 residues. The V and J ends lost 3 bases and 3 bases, in that order; junction bases with no gene match: 1. CDR3 bases: TGTGCCAGCAGTTTGGGACTAGCGGGAGTCTACGAGCAGTACTTC. Translation gives CASSLGLAGVYEQYF.

The CDR3 coding sequence is TGTGCCATCAGTGAGCCCCCCCCCGGACAGGCGAACCAAGAGACCCAGTACTTC. This codes for CAISEPPPGQANQETQYF. This sequence joins TRBV10-3 and TRBJ2-5, with 7 bases matching TRBD1. V was clipped by 2 bases and J by 0 bases; unmatched bases: 12. This CDR3 spans 18 amino acids. From germline, CDR1 is ENHRY and CDR2 SYGVKD.

This clonotype was recorded a few times. CDR3 in DNA: TGCGCCAGCAGCTTCGTCGGCACGGGCACCTACGAGCAGTACTTC. It codes for CASSFVGTGTYEQYF. The rearrangement joins TRBV5-1 to TRBJ2-7, with D uncertain. CDR1 and CDR2 (germline): SGHRS, YFSETQ. The germline V and J ends were trimmed by 2 bases and 2 bases, with 14 bases remaining between them. The CDR3 is made up of 15 amino acids. The full variable domain, its missing parts supplied by reference TRBV5-1 and TRBJ2-7, is KAGVTQTPRYLIKTRGQQVTLSCSPISGHRSVSWYQQTPGQGLQFLFEYFSETQRNKGNFPGRFSGRQFSNSRSEMNVSTLELGDSALYLCASSFVGTGTYEQYFGPGTRLTVT.

This chain uses TRBV20-1 with TRBJ2-5; D perhaps matches TRBD1 (5 bases). The CDR3 is 15 residues long. The germline CDR1 and CDR2 sequences are DFQATT and SNEGSKA (reference sequence). The ends were cut back, 2 bases at V and 2 bases at J, with 15 bases in the middle. CDR3: CSARRLDTKQETQYF. CDR3 bases: TGCAGTGCTAGACGATTGGACACCAAGCAAGAGACCCAGTACTTC.

This clonotype was recorded many times. V and J are TRBV6-5 and TRBJ2-3, with D possibly TRBD2 on 6 matching bases. This CDR3 comprises 15 residues. The V end lost 2 bases, the J end lost 6 bases, and 15 bases lay between the germline ends. CDR1 and CDR2 (germline): MNHEY, SVGAGI. Here the CDR3 reads CASSYAGGTLDTQYF. CDR3 bases: TGTGCCAGCAGTTACGCGGGCGGGACTTTGGATACGCAGTATTTT.

The J gene is TRBJ2-1, the V gene TRBV30, with 9 bases identical to TRBD1. The V gene end was trimmed by 0 bases and the J gene end by 7 bases; junction bases not matched to a gene: 7. Per the germline V gene, CDR1 is GTSNPN and CDR2 is SVGIG (reference sequence). The CDR3 loop spans 15 amino acids. As DNA, the CDR3 is TGTGCCTGGAGTGTACCACAGGGGGCGGCGAATGAGCAGTTCTTC. This sequence encodes CAWSVPQGAANEQFF.

This clonotype was seen repeatedly, ten times or more. The chain combines TRBV18 with TRBJ2-3; 13 bases are a match to TRBD2. V shed 3 bases, J shed 9 bases, and the junction held 15 bases outside the gene matches. This CDR3 comprises 18 residues. In germline, CDR1 is KGHSH, CDR2 LQKENI. The CDR3 DNA reads as TGTGCCAGCTCACCGCCCGGACTAGCGGGGGCAGGACGGGCCACGCAGTATTTT. Its protein product is CASSPPGLAGAGRATQYF.

The chain couples TRBV7-7 to TRBJ2-7, with 8 bases lining up with TRBD1. Germline V gene lookup returns CDR1 SSHAT and CDR2 FNYEAQ (reference sequence). The ends lost 4 bases at V and 0 bases at J; junction bases unmatched: 5. The CDR3 extends over 15 amino acids. Here the CDR3 reads CASSSTGTGSYEQYF. CDR3 bases: TGTGCCAGCAGCTCAACCGGGACAGGCTCCTACGAGCAGTACTTC.